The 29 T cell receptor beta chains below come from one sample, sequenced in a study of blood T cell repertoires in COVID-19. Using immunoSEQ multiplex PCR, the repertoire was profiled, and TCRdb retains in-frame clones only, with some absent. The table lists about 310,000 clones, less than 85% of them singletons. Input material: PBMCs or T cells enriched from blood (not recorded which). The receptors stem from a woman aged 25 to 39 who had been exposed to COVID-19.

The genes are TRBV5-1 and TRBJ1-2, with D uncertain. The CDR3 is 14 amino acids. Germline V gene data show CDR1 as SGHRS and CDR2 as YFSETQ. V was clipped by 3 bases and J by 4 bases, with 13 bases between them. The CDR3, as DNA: TGCGCCAGCAGCTCTGCGATCTCTCGCTATGGCTACACCTTC. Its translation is CASSSAISRYGYTF.

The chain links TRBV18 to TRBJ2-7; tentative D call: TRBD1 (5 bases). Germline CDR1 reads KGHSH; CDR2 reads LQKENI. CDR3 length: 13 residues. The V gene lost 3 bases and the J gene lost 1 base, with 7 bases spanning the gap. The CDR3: CASSPTESYEQYF. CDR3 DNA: TGTGCCAGCTCACCGACAGAATCCTACGAGCAGTACTTC.

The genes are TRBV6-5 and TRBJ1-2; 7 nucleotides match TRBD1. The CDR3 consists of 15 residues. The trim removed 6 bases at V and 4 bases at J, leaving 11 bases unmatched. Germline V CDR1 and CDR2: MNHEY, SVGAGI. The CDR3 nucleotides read TGTGCCAGCAGCCAAACAGGGGCCCCCCTCTATGGCTACACCTTC. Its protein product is CASSQTGAPLYGYTF.

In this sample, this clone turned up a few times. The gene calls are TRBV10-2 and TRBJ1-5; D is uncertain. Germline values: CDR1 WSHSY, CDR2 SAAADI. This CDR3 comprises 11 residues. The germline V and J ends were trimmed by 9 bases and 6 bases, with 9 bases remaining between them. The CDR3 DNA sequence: TGCGCCAGGACTCCGAGTCAGCCCCAGCATTTT. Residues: CARTPSQPQHF.

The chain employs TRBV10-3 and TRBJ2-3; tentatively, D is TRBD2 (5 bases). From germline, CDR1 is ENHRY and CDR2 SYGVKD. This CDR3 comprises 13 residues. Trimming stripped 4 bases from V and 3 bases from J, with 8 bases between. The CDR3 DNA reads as TGTGCCATCAGTGCCGAGGGAACAGATACGCAGTATTTT. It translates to CAISAEGTDTQYF.

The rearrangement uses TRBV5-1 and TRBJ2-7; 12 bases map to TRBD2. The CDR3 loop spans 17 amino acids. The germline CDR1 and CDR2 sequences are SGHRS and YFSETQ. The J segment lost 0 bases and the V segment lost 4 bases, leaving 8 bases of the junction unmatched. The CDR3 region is CASSMGLAGLSSYEQYF. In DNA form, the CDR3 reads TGCGCCAGCAGCATGGGACTAGCGGGCCTAAGCTCCTACGAGCAGTACTTC.

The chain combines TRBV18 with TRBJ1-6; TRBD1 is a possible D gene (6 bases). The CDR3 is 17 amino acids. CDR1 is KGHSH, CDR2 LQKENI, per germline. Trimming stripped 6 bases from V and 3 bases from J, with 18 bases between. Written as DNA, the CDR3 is TGTGCCAGCTCGCTTAACGAGGGGGAAGGCTATAATTCACCCCTCCACTTT. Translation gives CASSLNEGEGYNSPLHF.

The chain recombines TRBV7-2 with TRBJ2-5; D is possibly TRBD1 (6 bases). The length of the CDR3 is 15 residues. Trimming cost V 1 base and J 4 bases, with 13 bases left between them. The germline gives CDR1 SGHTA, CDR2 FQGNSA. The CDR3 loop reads CASSLEDTDRETQYF. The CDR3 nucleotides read TGTGCCAGCAGCTTAGAAGATACGGACAGAGAGACCCAGTACTTC.

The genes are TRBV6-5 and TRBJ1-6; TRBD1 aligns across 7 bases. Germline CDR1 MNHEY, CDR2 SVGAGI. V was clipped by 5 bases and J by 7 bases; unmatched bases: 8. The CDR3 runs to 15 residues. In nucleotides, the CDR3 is TGTGCCAGCAGTATCAAGACAGGGCTAAATTCACCCCTCCACTTT. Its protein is CASSIKTGLNSPLHF.

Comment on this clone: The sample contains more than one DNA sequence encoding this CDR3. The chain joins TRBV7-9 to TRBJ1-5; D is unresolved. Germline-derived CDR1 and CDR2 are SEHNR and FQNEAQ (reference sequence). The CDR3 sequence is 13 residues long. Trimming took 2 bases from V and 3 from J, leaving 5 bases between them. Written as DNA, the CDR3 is TGTGCCAGCAGCTTACAGAACAATCAGCCCCAGCATTTT. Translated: CASSLQNNQPQHF. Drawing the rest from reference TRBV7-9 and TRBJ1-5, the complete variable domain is DTGVSQNPRHKITKRGQNVTFRCDPISEHNRLYWYRQTLGQGPEFLTYFQNEAQLEKSRLLSDRFSAERPKGSFSTLEIQRTEQGDSAMYLCASSLQNNQPQHFGDGTRLSIL.

The CDR3 sequence is CASSMGGLGTDTQYF. In DNA form, the CDR3 reads TGCGCCAGCAGCATGGGGGGACTAGGCACAGATACGCAGTATTTT. This chain uses TRBV5-1 with TRBJ2-3; 8 bases line up with TRBD2. This CDR3 is 15 amino acids long. V was clipped by 4 bases and J by 1 base; unmatched bases: 5. Germline V gene sequence: CDR1 SGHRS, CDR2 YFSETQ.

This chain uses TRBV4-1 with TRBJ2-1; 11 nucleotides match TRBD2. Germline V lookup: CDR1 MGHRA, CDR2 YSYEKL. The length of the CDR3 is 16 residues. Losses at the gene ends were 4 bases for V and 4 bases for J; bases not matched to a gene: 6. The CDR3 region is CASSRGTSGRYNEQFF. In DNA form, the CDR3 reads TGCGCCAGCAGCCGCGGGACTAGCGGAAGATACAATGAGCAGTTCTTC.

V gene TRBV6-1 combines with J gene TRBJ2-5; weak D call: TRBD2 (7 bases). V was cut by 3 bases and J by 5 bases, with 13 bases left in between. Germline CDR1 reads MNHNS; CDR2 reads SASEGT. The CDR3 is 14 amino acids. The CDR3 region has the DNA TGTGCCAGCAGTGAGGGGGGGCGAGGGGAGACCCAGTACTTC. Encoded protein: CASSEGGRGETQYF.

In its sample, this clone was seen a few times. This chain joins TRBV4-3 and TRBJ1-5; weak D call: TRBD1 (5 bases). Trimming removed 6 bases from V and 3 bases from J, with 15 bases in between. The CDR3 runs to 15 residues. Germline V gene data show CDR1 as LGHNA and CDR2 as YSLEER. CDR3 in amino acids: CASSLFRQINQPQHF. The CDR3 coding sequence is TGCGCCAGCAGTCTTTTTAGACAGATCAATCAGCCCCAGCATTTT.

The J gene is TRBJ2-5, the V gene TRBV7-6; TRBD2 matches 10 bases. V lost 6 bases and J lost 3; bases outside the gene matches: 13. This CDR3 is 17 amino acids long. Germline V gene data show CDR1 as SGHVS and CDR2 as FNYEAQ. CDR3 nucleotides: TGTGCCAGCAGTCATAATCCAGCGGGAGGGCTTGAAGAGACCCAGTACTTC. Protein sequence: CASSHNPAGGLEETQYF. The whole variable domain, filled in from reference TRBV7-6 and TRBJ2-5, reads GAGVSQSPRYKVTKRGQDVALRCDPISGHVSLYWYRQALGQGPEFLTYFNYEAQQDKSGLPNDRFSAERPEGSISTLTIQRTEQRDSAMYRCASSHNPAGGLEETQYFGPGTRLLVL.

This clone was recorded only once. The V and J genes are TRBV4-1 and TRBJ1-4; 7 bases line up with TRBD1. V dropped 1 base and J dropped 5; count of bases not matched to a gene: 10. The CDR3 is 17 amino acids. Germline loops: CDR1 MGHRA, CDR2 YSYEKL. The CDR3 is CASSQGRGGGRNEKLFF. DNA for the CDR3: TGCGCCAGCAGCCAAGGTCGCGGAGGGGGCAGAAATGAAAAACTGTTTTTT.

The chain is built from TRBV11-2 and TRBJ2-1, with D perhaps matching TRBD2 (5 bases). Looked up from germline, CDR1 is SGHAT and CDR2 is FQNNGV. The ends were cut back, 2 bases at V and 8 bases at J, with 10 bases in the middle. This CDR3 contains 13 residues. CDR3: CASSLKLADEQFF. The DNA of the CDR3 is TGTGCCAGCAGCTTAAAGCTAGCAGATGAGCAGTTCTTC.

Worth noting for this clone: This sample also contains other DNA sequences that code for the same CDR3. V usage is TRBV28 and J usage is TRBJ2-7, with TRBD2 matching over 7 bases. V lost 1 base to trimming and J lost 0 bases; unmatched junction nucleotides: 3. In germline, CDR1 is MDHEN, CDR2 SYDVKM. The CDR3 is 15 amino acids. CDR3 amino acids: CASSLLAGSSYEQYF. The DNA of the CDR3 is TGTGCCAGCAGTTTATTAGCGGGCAGCTCCTACGAGCAGTACTTC.

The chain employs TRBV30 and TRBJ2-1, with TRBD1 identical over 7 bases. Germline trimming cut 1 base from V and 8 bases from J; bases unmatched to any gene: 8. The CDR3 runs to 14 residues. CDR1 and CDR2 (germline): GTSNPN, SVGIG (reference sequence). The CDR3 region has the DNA TGTGCCTGGAGTGACCAGGGGGTGTGGTATGAGCAGTTCTTC. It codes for CAWSDQGVWYEQFF. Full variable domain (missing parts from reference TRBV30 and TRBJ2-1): SQTIHQWPATLVQPVGSPLSLECTVEGTSNPNLYWYRQAAGRGLQLLFYSVGIGQISSEVPQNLSASRPQDRQFILSSKKLLLSDSGFYLCAWSDQGVWYEQFFGPGTRLTVL.

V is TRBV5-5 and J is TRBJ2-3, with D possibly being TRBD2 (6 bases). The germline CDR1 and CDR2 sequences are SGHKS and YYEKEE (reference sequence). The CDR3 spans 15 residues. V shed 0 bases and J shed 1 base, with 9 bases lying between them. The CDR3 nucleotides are TGTGCCAGCAGCTTGGTGGAGGGTGGCACAGATACGCAGTATTTT. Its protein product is CASSLVEGGTDTQYF.

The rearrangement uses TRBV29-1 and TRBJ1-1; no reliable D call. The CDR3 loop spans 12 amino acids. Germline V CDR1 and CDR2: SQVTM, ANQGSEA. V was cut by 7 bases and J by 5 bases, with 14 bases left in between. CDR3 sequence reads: CSGLSSTTEAFF. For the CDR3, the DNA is TGCAGCGGACTGTCTAGTACAACTGAAGCTTTCTTT.

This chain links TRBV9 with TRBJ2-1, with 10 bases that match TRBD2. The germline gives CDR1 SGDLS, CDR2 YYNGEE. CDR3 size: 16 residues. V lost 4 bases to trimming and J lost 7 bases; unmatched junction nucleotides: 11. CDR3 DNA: TGTGCCAGCAGCCCCGAAGGGAGCGGGGGGGCGAATGAGCAGTTCTTC. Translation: CASSPEGSGGANEQFF.

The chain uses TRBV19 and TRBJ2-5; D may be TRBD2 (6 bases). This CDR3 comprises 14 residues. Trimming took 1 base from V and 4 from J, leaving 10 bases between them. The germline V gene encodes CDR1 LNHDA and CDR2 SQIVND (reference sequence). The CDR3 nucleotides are TGTGCCAGTAGTATAGGGGGGGTTAGAGAGACCCAGTACTTC. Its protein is CASSIGGVRETQYF.

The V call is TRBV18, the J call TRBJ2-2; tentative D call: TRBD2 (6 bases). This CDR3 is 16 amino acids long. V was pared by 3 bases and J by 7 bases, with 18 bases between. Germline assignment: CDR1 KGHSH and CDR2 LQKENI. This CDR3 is CASSPTMVAGSGELFF. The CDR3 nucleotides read TGTGCCAGCTCACCTACCATGGTCGCGGGGAGCGGGGAGCTGTTTTTT.

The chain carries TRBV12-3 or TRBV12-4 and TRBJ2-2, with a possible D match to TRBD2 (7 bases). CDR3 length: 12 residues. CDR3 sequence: CATGRDTGELFF. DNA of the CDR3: TGTGCAACAGGGAGGGACACCGGGGAGCTGTTTTTT.

CDR3 coding DNA: TGTGCCAGCAGCGCTACAGGGTGGGAAGCTTTCTTT. The encoded protein is CASSATGWEAFF. This rearrangement joins TRBV12-3 or TRBV12-4 to TRBJ1-1; D may be TRBD1 (6 bases). Trimming pared 6 bases from V and 8 bases from J, leaving 13 bases between. This CDR3 region has 12 residues.

The CDR3 DNA sequence: TGTGCCAGCAGTGGTTCCCTAGCGGGAGTAGTAAGTGAGACCCAGTACTTC. Translated: CASSGSLAGVVSETQYF. The chain combines TRBV3-1 (or the pseudogene TRBV3-2) with TRBJ2-5; TRBD2 matches at 10 bases. V was pared by 6 bases and J by 5 bases, with 15 bases of the junction left unmatched. Germline lookup yields CDR1 LGHDT and CDR2 YNNKEL (reference sequence). The CDR3 has 17 residues.

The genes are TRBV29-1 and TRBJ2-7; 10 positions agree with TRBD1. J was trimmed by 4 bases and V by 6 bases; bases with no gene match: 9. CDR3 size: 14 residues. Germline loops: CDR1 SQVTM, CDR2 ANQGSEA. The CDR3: CSVGGTGVGYEQYF. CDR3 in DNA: TGCAGCGTGGGAGGGACAGGGGTAGGGTACGAGCAGTACTTC.

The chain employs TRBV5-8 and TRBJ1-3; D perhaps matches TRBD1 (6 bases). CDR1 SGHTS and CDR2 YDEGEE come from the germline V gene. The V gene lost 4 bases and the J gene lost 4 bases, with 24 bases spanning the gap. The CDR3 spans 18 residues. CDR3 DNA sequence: TGTGCCAGCAGCCCTACCCGACGGCCAGGGGAAGCGGGAAACACCATATATTTT. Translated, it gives CASSPTRRPGEAGNTIYF.